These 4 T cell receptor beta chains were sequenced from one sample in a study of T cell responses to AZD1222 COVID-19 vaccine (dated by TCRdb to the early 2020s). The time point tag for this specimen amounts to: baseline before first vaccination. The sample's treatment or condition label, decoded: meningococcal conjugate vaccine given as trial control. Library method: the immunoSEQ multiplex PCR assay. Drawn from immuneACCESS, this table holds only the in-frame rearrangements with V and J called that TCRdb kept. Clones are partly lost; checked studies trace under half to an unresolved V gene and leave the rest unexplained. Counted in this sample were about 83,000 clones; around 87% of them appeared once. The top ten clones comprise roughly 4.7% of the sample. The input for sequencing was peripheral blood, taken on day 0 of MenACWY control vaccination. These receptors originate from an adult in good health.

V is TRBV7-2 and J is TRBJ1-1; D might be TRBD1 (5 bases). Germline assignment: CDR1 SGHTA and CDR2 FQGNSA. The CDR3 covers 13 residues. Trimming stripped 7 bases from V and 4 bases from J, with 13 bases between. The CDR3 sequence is CASTIQGSTEAFF. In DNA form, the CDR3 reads TGTGCCAGCACCATTCAGGGTAGCACTGAAGCTTTCTTT.

CDR3 loop: CASSLEPGDYGYTF. The DNA for the CDR3 is TGTGCCAGCAGTTTAGAACCGGGCGACTATGGCTACACCTTC. The V and J genes are TRBV28 and TRBJ1-2, with no clear D. Trimming cost V 2 bases and J 3 bases, with 10 bases left between them. Germline CDR1 and CDR2: MDHEN and SYDVKM. This CDR3 comprises 14 residues.

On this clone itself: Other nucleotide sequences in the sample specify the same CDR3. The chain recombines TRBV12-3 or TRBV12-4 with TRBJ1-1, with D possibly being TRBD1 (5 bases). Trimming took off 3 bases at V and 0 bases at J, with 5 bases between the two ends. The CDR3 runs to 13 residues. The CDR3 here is CASSFRVNTEAFF. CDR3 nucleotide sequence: TGTGCCAGCAGTTTCAGGGTGAACACTGAAGCTTTCTTT.

The CDR3 spells CASSFWVTDSLSYTF. CDR3 sequence (DNA): TGTGCCAGCAGTTTTTGGGTTACTGACTCTCTGAGCTACACCTTC. The genes are TRBV28 and TRBJ1-2, with no clear D. Trimming took off 3 bases at V and 9 bases at J, with 20 bases between the two ends. Germline loops: CDR1 MDHEN, CDR2 SYDVKM. The CDR3 covers 15 residues.